The rows below give T cell receptor beta chains drawn from one sample of a study of shared clonotypes between healthy human individuals. TCRdb's copy holds only in-frame clones and misses some; the assay was immunoSEQ multiplex PCR. The table includes about 700,000 clones, roughly 70% detected once. The specimen was memory CD4+ T cells sorted from blood. The receptor source for this set is a woman aged 30 to 39 in good health. Both conserved end residues are part of each CDR3. The D gene is left open where the match is weak. Rows may omit the clone size; those that give it use once, few, many or a size class.

V gene	D gene	clone size	J gene	CDR3 DNA	CDR3 protein
TRBV7-9	.	.	TRBJ1-1	TGTGCCAGCAGCGTACAGGGAAACACTGAAGCTTTCTTT	CASSVQGNTEAFF
TRBV7-2	.	.	TRBJ2-3	TGTGCCAGCAGCTTAGGACTGCTAAACACAGATACGCAGTATTTT	CASSLGLLNTDTQYF
TRBV7-6	.	many	TRBJ2-3	TGTGCCAGCAGCTTAGGGGGGATGGGCTCCACAGATACGCAGTATTTT	CASSLGGMGSTDTQYF
TRBV5-1	TRBD2	few	TRBJ2-3	TGCGCCAGCAGCTACGGCGGGAGGTCAGATACGCAGTATTTT	CASSYGGRSDTQYF
TRBV11-2	.	.	TRBJ2-3	TGTGCCAGCAGCTCCAGTCGTGGGATCGAGACGCAGTATTTT	CASSSSRGIETQYF
TRBV2	TRBD2	few	TRBJ2-2	TGTGCCAGCAGCGGACTAGCGGGCGTACCCGGGGAGCTGTTTTTT	CASSGLAGVPGELFF
TRBV5-1	.	.	TRBJ2-2	TGCGCCAGCCACTCAGGGGATGAGATAGGCGGGGAGCTGTTTTTT	CASHSGDEIGGELFF
TRBV16	TRBD1	few	TRBJ1-5	TGTGCCAGCAGCCAATTTGTGGACAGGAACAATCAGCCCCAGCATTTT	CASSQFVDRNNQPQHF
TRBV7-6	TRBD2	.	TRBJ2-1	TGTGCCAGCAGCTCAACTAGCGCTGTCTCCTACAATGAGCAGTTCTTC	CASSSTSAVSYNEQFF
TRBV6-1	.	.	TRBJ2-7	TGTGCCAGCAGTGTCCGGGACATAAACTACGAGCAGTACTTC	CASSVRDINYEQYF
TRBV5-5	TRBD1	.	TRBJ2-4	TGTGCCAGCAGCTTATGGGGACAGGGAAACATTCAGTACTTC	CASSLWGQGNIQYF
TRBV5-1	.	.	TRBJ2-5	TGCGCCAGCAGAGGGTTAGAGACCCAGTACTTC	CASRGLETQYF
TRBV7-9	.	.	TRBJ2-7	TGTGCCAGCAGCCTACAGGAGGACTCCTACGAGCAGTACTTC	CASSLQEDSYEQYF
TRBV27	TRBD2	.	TRBJ2-7	TGTGCCAGCAGTTTTCAGAGGGCTAGCGGAGGCGAGCAGTACTTC	CASSFQRASGGEQYF
TRBV6-5	.	.	TRBJ2-5	TGTGCCAGCAAATCCTCGGACAGAAAAGAGACCCAGTACTTC	CASKSSDRKETQYF
TRBV2	TRBD2	once	TRBJ2-4	TGTGCCAGCAGTGGACGGACTAGCGGTGCCAAAAACATTCAGTACTTC	CASSGRTSGAKNIQYF
TRBV13	.	.	TRBJ1-6	TGTGCCAGCAGCTTAGGGGAGGATTCACCCCTCCACTTT	CASSLGEDSPLHF
TRBV15	.	few	TRBJ1-1	TGTGCCACCAGCAGAAACCCTCGGGCTGCCAACACTGAAGCTTTCTTT	CATSRNPRAANTEAFF
TRBV18	TRBD2	.	TRBJ2-2	TGTGCCAGCTCATCCGCATCGACTAGCCAGAACACCGGGGAGCTGTTTTTT	CASSSASTSQNTGELFF
TRBV5-1	TRBD2	.	TRBJ2-1	TGCGCCAGCAGCCCGATAGCGGGAAGCTCCTACAATGAGCAGTTCTTC	CASSPIAGSSYNEQFF
TRBV30	.	.	TRBJ1-5	TGTGCCTGGAGTATAAACACAGGGATCGTTCAGCCCCAGCATTTT	CAWSINTGIVQPQHF
TRBV5-1	TRBD1	many	TRBJ2-7	TGCGCCAGCAGCCCGGGGGACAGGGATTTAGGCGAGCAGTACTTC	CASSPGDRDLGEQYF
TRBV27	.	.	TRBJ1-1	TGTGCCAGCAGTTTGGAGCTGAACACTGAAGCTTTCTTT	CASSLELNTEAFF
TRBV28	TRBD1	few	TRBJ2-2	TGTGCCAGCAGTCCCCCCGGGACAGGGACCGGGGAGCTGTTTTTT	CASSPPGTGTGELFF
TRBV4-1	.	.	TRBJ1-3	TGCGCCAGCAGCCAAACAGGAGGATCTGGAAACACCATATATTTT	CASSQTGGSGNTIYF
TRBV28	.	.	TRBJ2-1	TGTGCCAGCAGTCCGATTTTGGGGGGTGGGTCGCCGGAGAATGAGCAGTTCTTC	CASSPILGGGSPENEQFF
TRBV4-1	.	.	TRBJ2-1	TGCGCCAGCAGCCAAGAAGGCCAGGGGAGGAATGAGCAGTTCTTC	CASSQEGQGRNEQFF
TRBV2	.	once	TRBJ2-1	TGTGCCAGCAGATATGACGGCTCAACCTACAATGAGCAGTTCTTC	CASRYDGSTYNEQFF
TRBV29-1	.	.	TRBJ1-3	TGCAGCGTTGGTGAGACGACTGGAAACACCATATATTTT	CSVGETTGNTIYF
TRBV27	.	.	TRBJ2-2	TGTGCCAGCAGTTTTTACCGTGACACCGGGGAGCTGTTTTTT	CASSFYRDTGELFF
TRBV10-1	.	.	TRBJ2-5	TGCGCCAGCAGACGGGAGATCCAAGAGACCCAGTACTTC	CASRREIQETQYF
TRBV5-8	.	.	TRBJ1-5	TGTGCCAGCAGTTCGGGACTTTTTAGCAATCAGCCCCAGCATTTT	CASSSGLFSNQPQHF
TRBV18	.	.	TRBJ1-5	TGTGCCAGCTCACCATATGATTCTGGGGCTCAGCCCCAGCATTTT	CASSPYDSGAQPQHF
TRBV10-1	TRBD1	.	TRBJ2-5	TGCGCCAGCAGTCAGGGGGACCAAGAGACCCAGTACTTC	CASSQGDQETQYF
TRBV5-1	.	many	TRBJ2-7	TGCGCCAGCAGCGGCCACTACGAGCAGTACTTC	CASSGHYEQYF
TRBV28	.	.	TRBJ2-3	TGTGCCAGCAGTTTAGCTACCTTCACAGATACGCAGTATTTT	CASSLATFTDTQYF
TRBV19	.	.	TRBJ2-3	TGTGCCAGTAGTAAGTGGGAGCCCCCCACAGATACGCAGTATTTT	CASSKWEPPTDTQYF
TRBV25-1	.	.	TRBJ2-7	TGTGCCAGCAGTGAATGGGGCTACGAGCAGTACTTC	CASSEWGYEQYF
TRBV2	.	.	TRBJ2-2	TGTGCCAGCAGACCCGACCGAAACACCGGGGAGCTGTTTTTT	CASRPDRNTGELFF
TRBV28	.	.	TRBJ2-1	TGTGCCAGCAGTTCGCCGGGGGCGAGCTCCTACAATGAGCAGTTCTTC	CASSSPGASSYNEQFF
TRBV6-5	.	.	TRBJ1-2	TGTGCCAGCAGATCAATTCAGGGCTATGGCTACACCTTC	CASRSIQGYGYTF
TRBV7-3	.	many	TRBJ2-2	TGTGCCAGCAGCCCCGGACAGGGACTACCCGGGGAGCTGTTTTTT	CASSPGQGLPGELFF
TRBV11-2	.	.	TRBJ2-5	TGTGCCAGCAGTTCCCCCTCCCTCAAGGGGACCCAGTACTTC	CASSSPSLKGTQYF
TRBV28	TRBD1	.	TRBJ2-7	TGTGCCAGCAGTTTTGTCGGGACAGGTGCCTACGAGCAGTACTTC	CASSFVGTGAYEQYF
TRBV28	TRBD2	many	TRBJ2-3	TGTGCCAGCAGTTTTCGGCTACTAGCGGGAGTCGATACGCAGTATTTT	CASSFRLLAGVDTQYF
TRBV7-2	.	.	TRBJ2-7	TGTGCCAGCAGCTTGGGAAGGGGGGCTGCCGGACAGCAGTACTTC	CASSLGRGAAGQQYF